Listed below are T cell receptor beta chains from one sample, sequenced in a study of T cell repertoires in cytomegalovirus infection. TCRdb re-analysed the reads in MiXCR, keeping a single row per CDR3 protein. Of around 330,000 distinct CDR3 sequences in the sample, roughly a sixth were seen once. The sequencing sample was made of PBMCs. These receptors originate from a human donor in good health (CMV status not recorded). Some clones in this sample may be carry-over from other donors' samples. Each CDR3 is given with its conserved first and last residue. The D gene is left open where the match is weak. Clone size is not always given. Where it is, it says once, few, many or a class for expanded clones.

v_call	clone_size	cdr3_length	j_call	d_call	cdr3_aa	cdr3_nt
TRBV20-1	few	14	TRBJ1-2	TRBD1	CSASRGQGNYGYTF	TGCAGTGCTAGTCGTGGACAGGGAAACTATGGCTACACCTTC
TRBV11-3	NA	10	TRBJ2-3	NA	CARNHDTQYF	TGTGCCAGAAATCACGATACGCAGTATTTT
TRBV4-1	few	16	TRBJ2-2	NA	CASSMTLQGDTGELFF	TGCGCCAGCAGCATGACTTTACAGGGTGACACCGGGGAGCTGTTTTTT
TRBV2	few	19	TRBJ1-5	TRBD1	CASSVRRQGASFGNQPQHF	TGTGCCAGCAGTGTTAGGAGGCAGGGGGCGAGTTTTGGCAATCAGCCCCAGCATTTT
TRBV28	NA	16	TRBJ1-6	TRBD1	CASSLLQGAGNSPLHF	TGTGCCAGCAGTTTGTTACAGGGGGCGGGCAATTCACCCCTCCACTTT
TRBV2	few	13	TRBJ2-7	TRBD1	CASSWTGSYEQYF	TGTGCCAGCAGCTGGACAGGGTCCTACGAGCAGTACTTC
TRBV6-2/TRBV6-3	many	15	TRBJ2-5	NA	CASSYGGTGQETQYF	TGTGCCAGCAGTTACGGGGGGACGGGCCAAGAGACCCAGTACTTC
TRBV20-1	few	14	TRBJ1-2	TRBD1	CSGGTAKTLYGYTF	TGCAGTGGAGGGACAGCCAAGACGCTCTATGGCTACACCTTC
TRBV7-2	many	17	TRBJ2-5	NA	CASSQVATSVSQETQYF	TGTGCCAGCAGCCAAGTGGCAACGTCGGTGTCACAAGAGACCCAGTACTTC
TRBV2	NA	15	TRBJ2-5	TRBD1	CASDPGTGGVETQYF	TGTGCCAGCGATCCCGGGACAGGGGGCGTAGAGACCCAGTACTTC
TRBV4-2	few	13	TRBJ2-5	NA	CASSQDVAETQYF	TGTGCCAGCAGCCAAGATGTCGCGGAGACCCAGTACTTC
TRBV4-3	NA	15	TRBJ1-1	NA	CASSQDRSGDAEAFF	TGCGCCAGCAGCCAAGATAGATCAGGGGACGCTGAAGCTTTCTTT
TRBV18	NA	16	TRBJ2-5	NA	CASSPNGAELQETQYF	TGTGCCAGCTCACCAAATGGGGCAGAATTACAAGAGACCCAGTACTTC
TRBV20-1	few	13	TRBJ2-5	NA	CSASWSGRETQYF	TGCAGTGCTAGCTGGTCCGGGCGGGAGACCCAGTACTTC
TRBV6-6	NA	10	TRBJ2-7	NA	CASSRGEQYF	TGTGCCAGCAGTCGTGGCGAGCAGTACTTC
TRBV18	NA	16	TRBJ1-5	NA	CASSPFAEGSNQPQHF	TGTGCCAGCTCACCATTCGCCGAGGGTAGCAATCAGCCCCAGCATTTT
TRBV28	NA	17	TRBJ1-1	NA	CATEIIRHNDMNTEAFF	TGTGCCACCGAAATCATCAGACATAACGACATGAACACTGAAGCTTTCTTT
TRBV20-1	NA	12	TRBJ1-2	TRBD1	CSAPTGFYGYTF	TGCAGTGCTCCGACAGGGTTCTATGGCTACACCTTC
TRBV10-3	NA	15	TRBJ2-1	TRBD2	CAISDGGGRYNEQFF	TGTGCCATCAGTGACGGCGGGGGGCGCTACAATGAGCAGTTCTTC
TRBV2	NA	14	TRBJ1-4	NA	CASRIQVRNEKLFF	TGTGCCAGCAGGATACAGGTCCGCAATGAAAAACTGTTTTTT
TRBV6-6	NA	14	TRBJ2-7	NA	CASSYRLYQGEQYF	TGTGCCAGCAGTTATCGTCTGTACCAGGGGGAGCAGTACTTC
TRBV12-3/TRBV12-4	NA	15	TRBJ2-3	TRBD1	CASGPRTGEADTQYF	TGTGCCAGCGGCCCCAGGACAGGGGAAGCAGATACGCAGTATTTT
TRBV7-9	NA	14	TRBJ2-5	NA	CASSTTKYQETQYF	TGTGCCAGCAGTACAACGAAGTACCAAGAGACCCAGTACTTC
TRBV25-1	NA	14	TRBJ1-2	NA	CASSEQGGGYGYTF	TGTGCCAGCAGTGAACAGGGTGGTGGCTATGGCTACACCTTC
TRBV4-1	many	15	TRBJ2-5	TRBD1	CASSQGGQGSETQYF	TGCGCCAGCAGCCAAGGTGGACAGGGTTCGGAGACCCAGTACTTC
TRBV20-1	NA	14	TRBJ2-6	TRBD1	CSATQGAEANVLTF	TGCAGTGCTACTCAGGGGGCTGAGGCCAACGTCCTGACTTTC
TRBV15	NA	16	TRBJ1-4	NA	CATSRVFRRSNEKLFF	TGTGCCACCAGCAGAGTATTCAGGAGGAGTAATGAAAAACTGTTTTTT
TRBV20-1	NA	15	TRBJ2-3	NA	CSARAASFGTDTQYF	TGCAGTGCTAGGGCAGCCTCCTTCGGCACGGATACGCAGTATTTT
TRBV2	few	14	TRBJ2-5	NA	CASSARGFQETQYF	TGTGCCAGCAGTGCACGGGGGTTCCAAGAGACCCAGTACTTC
TRBV7-2	many	16	TRBJ1-6	NA	CASRLGGGAYNSPLHF	TGTGCCAGCAGATTAGGAGGGGGGGCCTATAATTCACCCCTCCACTTT
TRBV7-2	many	15	TRBJ1-4	NA	CASSRRGATNEKLFF	TGTGCCAGCAGCCGCCGCGGGGCAACTAATGAAAAACTGTTTTTT
TRBV12-3/TRBV12-4	NA	15	TRBJ1-1	NA	CASSLDWGLNTEAFF	TGTGCCAGCAGTTTAGATTGGGGGTTGAACACTGAAGCTTTCTTT
TRBV7-2	many	15	TRBJ2-1	TRBD2	CASSSRGGGYDEQFF	TGTGCCAGCAGCTCTCGCGGGGGGGGGTACGATGAGCAGTTCTTC
TRBV6-1	few	15	TRBJ2-5	NA	CASSPITVGGETQYF	TGTGCCAGCAGTCCCATTACGGTTGGGGGGGAGACCCAGTACTTC
TRBV11-2	NA	12	TRBJ2-1	NA	CASSSIIDEQFF	TGTGCCAGCAGCTCCATAATCGATGAGCAGTTCTTC
TRBV28	NA	14	TRBJ1-1	NA	CASSLRRKNTEAFF	TGTGCCAGCAGTTTAAGGAGGAAGAACACTGAAGCTTTCTTT
TRBV12-5	few	15	TRBJ2-6	NA	CASGLSGSGANVLTF	TGTGCTAGTGGTTTATCGGGCTCTGGGGCCAACGTCCTGACTTTC
TRBV15	NA	14	TRBJ1-5	TRBD1	CATSRDRGLQPQHF	TGTGCCACCAGCAGGGACAGGGGGCTTCAGCCCCAGCATTTT
TRBV28	NA	13	TRBJ2-3	NA	CASASSAPDTQYF	TGTGCCAGCGCATCTTCGGCACCAGATACGCAGTATTTT
TRBV6-1	many	15	TRBJ2-3	NA	CASSDRVGGPDTQYF	TGTGCCAGCAGTGATCGGGTGGGGGGGCCAGATACGCAGTATTTT
TRBV10-3	NA	16	TRBJ2-5	TRBD2	CAIGIGLAGGQETQYF	TGTGCCATCGGGATAGGACTAGCGGGGGGCCAAGAGACCCAGTACTTC
TRBV18	few	15	TRBJ2-5	NA	CASSPPLGTAETQYF	TGTGCCAGCTCACCACCGCTGGGTACCGCAGAGACCCAGTACTTC
TRBV11-2	NA	17	TRBJ2-5	TRBD2	CASSLVGFGGGRETQYF	TGTGCCAGCAGCTTAGTAGGGTTCGGGGGGGGGCGTGAGACCCAGTACTTC
TRBV7-2	few	14	TRBJ2-1	NA	CASSLGPQGNEQFF	TGTGCCAGCAGCTTAGGCCCCCAGGGGAATGAGCAGTTCTTC
TRBV19	few	18	TRBJ2-6	NA	CASSIWRVPYSGANVLTF	TGTGCCAGTAGTATCTGGAGGGTCCCTTACTCTGGGGCCAACGTCCTGACTTTC
TRBV7-9	few	16	TRBJ1-1	NA	CASSPPDLLKSSEAFF	TGTGCCAGCAGCCCGCCGGACCTATTAAAATCGAGTGAAGCTTTCTTT
TRBV15	NA	13	TRBJ2-5	NA	CATSRDKAATQYF	TGTGCCACCAGCAGAGATAAGGCTGCAACCCAGTACTTC
TRBV5-4	NA	18	TRBJ2-4	TRBD2	CASSRTSGGASAKNIQYF	TGTGCCAGCAGCCGGACTAGCGGGGGGGCATCGGCCAAAAACATTCAGTACTTC
TRBV6-1	NA	16	TRBJ2-5	NA	CASSETVRRKEWSQYF	TGTGCCAGCAGTGAAACGGTTCGGCGAAAGGAGTGGTCCCAGTACTTC
TRBV3-1	NA	14	TRBJ2-5	NA	CASSQDTTRDRKNF	TGTGCCAGCAGCCAAGATACGACGCGCGATAGAAAGAACTTC